This TCR beta chain came from a study of control samples from healthy donors and cancer patients. Profiled with immunoSEQ multiplex PCR; TCRdb holds only in-frame clones, not every one. The sample holds about 60,000 clones, roughly 90% seen once. Germline V gene data show CDR1 as LGHNA and CDR2 as YSLEER. CDR3 length equals 14 residues. J gave up 4 bases and V 8 bases, and 7 bases lay outside the gene matches. The clonotype was recovered from a man between 35 and 55 years old with colorectal cancer. The chain uses TRBV4-3 and TRBJ2-1; 8 positions agree with TRBD1. Sequencing used PBMCs. In nucleotides, the CDR3 is TGCGCCAGCTCTTTGACAGGGGATTACAATGAGCAGTTCTTC. Protein product: CASSLTGDYNEQFF.